Sequencing of this TCR beta chain was carried out in a study of blood T cell repertoires in COVID-19. The wider study: COVID-19 samples collected from the United States, Italy and Spain covered acute and convalescent phases.

The CDR3 runs 13 residues. The V and J ends lost 3 bases and 7 bases respectively, with 12 bases between them. Source study methods: Counts of nucleated cells, estimated from reference gene primer amplification, were obtained. Repertoires were generated with immunoSEQ multiplex PCR, while TCRdb's copy carries only in-frame clones and drops some. D and trimming come from the DNA, and the V and J calls and clone size come from that table. The sample yields some 180,000 clones, more than 80% seen once. This clonotype was sampled from a woman aged 55-69 years with acute or convalescent COVID-19. The sequencing sample was made of peripheral blood. The chain recombines TRBV12-3 or TRBV12-4 with TRBJ1-2; D possibly corresponds to TRBD1 (6 bases). DNA of the CDR3: TGTGCCAGCAGTTTCGGGGGGCGACGTGGCTACACCTTC. Amino acids: CASSFGGRRGYTF.